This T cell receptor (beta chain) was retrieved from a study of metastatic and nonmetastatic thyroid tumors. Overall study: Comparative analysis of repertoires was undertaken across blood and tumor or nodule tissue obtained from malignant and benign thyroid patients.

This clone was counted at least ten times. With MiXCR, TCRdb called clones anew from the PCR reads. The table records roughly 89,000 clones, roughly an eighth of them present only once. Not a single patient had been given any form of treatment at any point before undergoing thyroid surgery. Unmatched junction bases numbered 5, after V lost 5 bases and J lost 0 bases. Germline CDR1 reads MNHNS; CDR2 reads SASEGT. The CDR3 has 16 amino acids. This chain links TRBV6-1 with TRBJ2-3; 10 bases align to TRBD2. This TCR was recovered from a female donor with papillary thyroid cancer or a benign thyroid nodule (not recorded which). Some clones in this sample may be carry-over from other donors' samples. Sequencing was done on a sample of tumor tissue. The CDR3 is CASSFLTSGSTDTQYF. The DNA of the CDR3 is TGTGCCAGCAGTTTCTTGACTAGCGGGAGCACAGATACGCAGTATTTT.